These 30 T cell receptor beta chains originate from one sample sequenced in a study of blood T cell repertoires in COVID-19. Produced via immunoSEQ multiplex PCR; TCRdb's table is partial and in-frame only. The repertoire holds 97,000 or so clones, with 80% to 95% as singletons. Sequences were obtained from peripheral blood. The receptors were sampled from a woman in her fifties or sixties with COVID-19, enrolled during active disease.

There are a few counts of this clone. The chain combines TRBV5-1 with TRBJ1-5; TRBD1 matches at 10 bases. This CDR3 is built from 15 residues. V lost 6 bases and J lost 4; bases outside the gene matches: 7. From germline, CDR1 is SGHRS and CDR2 YFSETQ. The CDR3 region has the DNA TGCGCCAGCACCGAGACAGGGGGCGGAAATCAGCCCCAGCATTTT. This encodes CASTETGGGNQPQHF.

The chain is built from TRBV10-3 and TRBJ1-5; 11 bases map to TRBD1. The CDR3 has 15 residues. The germline V gene encodes CDR1 ENHRY and CDR2 SYGVKD. Losses at the gene ends were 5 bases for V and 4 bases for J; bases not matched to a gene: 4. The CDR3 DNA follows: TGTGCCATCAGTAAAGGACAGGGGGCAAATCAGCCCCAGCATTTT. It is translated as CAISKGQGANQPQHF.

The rearrangement links TRBV5-1 to TRBJ2-2; 10 nucleotides line up with TRBD1. The CDR3 consists of 15 residues. V shed 4 bases, J shed 5 bases, and the junction held 5 bases outside the gene matches. CDR1 and CDR2 from the germline V gene are SGHRS and YFSETQ. The CDR3 DNA is TGCGCCAGCAGCATAGGGACAGGGGCAACCGGGGAGCTGTTTTTT. Amino acid sequence: CASSIGTGATGELFF.

The genes are TRBV19 and TRBJ1-4; perhaps TRBD1 as D (5 bases). Germline V lookup: CDR1 LNHDA, CDR2 SQIVND (reference sequence). Trimming left V 1 base short and J 8 bases short, with 11 bases between. The CDR3 spans 14 residues. As DNA, the CDR3 is TGTGCCAGTAGTATAGGCCAGGGAAACGAAAAACTGTTTTTT. Its protein product is CASSIGQGNEKLFF.

The chain has TRBV11-3 and TRBJ1-1; tentative D call: TRBD1 (6 bases). Germline V lookup: CDR1 SGHNT, CDR2 YENEEA. Trimming shortened V by 8 bases and J by 1 base, and 23 bases separated the two germline ends. The CDR3 length is 17 residues. The CDR3 loop reads CASHPTGSWGPNTEAFF. The CDR3 DNA sequence: TGTGCCAGCCACCCTACGGGAAGCTGGGGGCCGAACACTGAAGCTTTCTTT.

CDR3 coding DNA: TGTGCCAGCAGCGTAGCTACGGCGGGGGGCCAGGGAGATACGCAGTATTTT. Translating it yields CASSVATAGGQGDTQYF. V is TRBV9 and J is TRBJ2-3; 8 bases are shared with TRBD2. The CDR3 loop spans 17 amino acids. V shed 0 bases and J 5 bases; nucleotides not matched to a gene: 11. CDR1 is SGDLS, CDR2 YYNGEE, per germline.

The genes are TRBV4-1 and TRBJ2-2; TRBD1 matches 9 bases. CDR1 is MGHRA, CDR2 YSYEKL, per germline. This CDR3 has 16 residues. With V trimmed by 3 bases and J by 1 base, 3 bases remained unmatched. In DNA form, the CDR3 reads TGCGCCAGCAGCCAGGTGGGACAGGGGAACACCGGGGAGCTGTTTTTT. It codes for CASSQVGQGNTGELFF.

The chain recombines TRBV30 with TRBJ2-3; 7 bases are shared with TRBD2. The trim removed 1 base at V and 5 bases at J, leaving 12 bases unmatched. CDR3 length: 16 residues. Germline V gene sequence: CDR1 GTSNPN, CDR2 SVGIG (reference sequence). The CDR3 bases are TGTGCCTGGAGTGACCCATGGGGGGGGAGTAGAGATACGCAGTATTTT. Translated, it gives CAWSDPWGGSRDTQYF. The variable domain in full, completed from reference TRBV30 and TRBJ2-3, reads SQTIHQWPATLVQPVGSPLSLECTVEGTSNPNLYWYRQAAGRGLQLLFYSVGIGQISSEVPQNLSASRPQDRQFILSSKKLLLSDSGFYLCAWSDPWGGSRDTQYFGPGTRLTVL.

This chain joins TRBV10-3 and TRBJ2-7, with TRBD2 matching 13 bases. Germline V CDR1 and CDR2: ENHRY, SYGVKD. The CDR3 is 17 residues long. V gave up 3 bases and J gave up 2 bases; unmatched junction bases: 7. The CDR3 reads CAISDGGLAGPTYEQYF. The DNA of the CDR3 is TGTGCCATCAGTGATGGGGGACTAGCGGGGCCTACCTACGAGCAGTACTTC.

The chain links TRBV24-1 to TRBJ2-2, with a weak D call TRBD1 (5 bases). Deletions cut 2 bases from V and 5 bases from J, with 5 bases between. CDR1 KGHDR and CDR2 SFDVKD come from the germline V gene. The CDR3 sequence is 13 residues long. CDR3 sequence: CATSDYRTGELFF. The DNA for the CDR3 is TGTGCCACCAGTGATTACAGGACCGGGGAGCTGTTTTTT.

This clone showed up just a few times. V is TRBV9 and J is TRBJ2-7; 7 nucleotides align to TRBD1. Germline V gene sequence: CDR1 SGDLS, CDR2 YYNGEE. CDR3 length: 14 amino acids. V dropped 4 bases and J dropped 2; count of bases not matched to a gene: 6. CDR3 amino acids: CASSPDRATYEQYF. DNA of the CDR3: TGTGCCAGCAGCCCCGACAGGGCCACCTACGAGCAGTACTTC.

The rearrangement links TRBV24-1 to TRBJ1-4; a weak D match, TRBD1 (5 bases). Trimming took 4 bases from V and 8 from J, leaving 10 bases between them. Germline V gene sequence: CDR1 KGHDR, CDR2 SFDVKD. The CDR3 runs 13 residues. CDR3: CATSEVGGEKLFF. The CDR3 DNA sequence: TGTGCCACCAGTGAGGTCGGGGGGGAAAAACTGTTTTTT.

The V and J genes are TRBV15 and TRBJ1-2; 7 nucleotides agree with TRBD1. The CDR3 is made up of 14 amino acids. Germline CDR1 and CDR2: LNHNV and YYDKDF (reference sequence). The trim removed 3 bases at V and 8 bases at J, leaving 9 bases unmatched. This CDR3 reads CATSRTGMLMGYTF. As DNA, the CDR3 is TGTGCCACCAGCAGGACAGGGATGCTGATGGGCTACACCTTC.

The chain links TRBV24-1 to TRBJ2-2; the match to TRBD1 covers 7 bases. CDR3 length: 15 amino acids. From germline, CDR1 is KGHDR and CDR2 SFDVKD. V was clipped by 7 bases and J by 3 bases; unmatched bases: 7. CDR3 DNA: TGTGCCACCAGACCGACAGGGTTTGACACCGGGGAGCTGTTTTTT. Amino acids: CATRPTGFDTGELFF.

J is TRBJ2-2 and V is TRBV27; 7 positions agree with TRBD1. Trimming took 2 bases from V and 8 from J; bases not matched to a gene: 14. This CDR3 spans 17 amino acids. Germline values: CDR1 MNHEY, CDR2 SMNVEV (reference sequence). CDR3 DNA: TGTGCCAGCAGTTTAACCCCCAGAAAGGGGGCTGAGGGGGAGCTGTTTTTT. It specifies CASSLTPRKGAEGELFF.

This clone has more than one count but fewer than ten. V gene TRBV7-8 combines with J gene TRBJ2-7; 15 bases fit TRBD2. This CDR3 is built from 17 residues. V lost 3 bases and J lost 3; bases outside the gene matches: 6. The germline V gene has CDR1 SGHVS and CDR2 FQNEAQ. CDR3 amino acids: CASSFRGTSGGLYEQYF. In nucleotides, the CDR3 is TGTGCCAGCAGCTTCCGCGGGACTAGCGGGGGGCTCTACGAGCAGTACTTC.

The chain couples TRBV5-6 to TRBJ2-7; 8 bases line up with TRBD1. The CDR3 sequence is 14 residues long. Germline-derived CDR1 and CDR2 are SGHDT and YYEEEE. The trim removed 3 bases at V and 1 base at J, leaving 3 bases unmatched. CDR3 amino acids: CASSSDRASYEQYV. CDR3 coding DNA: TGTGCCAGCAGCTCGGACAGGGCGTCCTACGAGCAGTACGTC.

This sequence joins TRBV12-3 or TRBV12-4 and TRBJ1-2; D is perhaps TRBD1 (5 bases). Trimming stripped 6 bases from V and 8 bases from J, with 16 bases between. CDR3 length: 13 amino acids. CDR3 sequence: CASSPTGRGGYTF. In DNA, the CDR3 is TGTGCCAGCAGCCCCACGGGGAGGGGAGGCTACACCTTC.

This clone occurred once. The chain links TRBV24-1 to TRBJ1-2; D is perhaps TRBD1 (6 bases). This CDR3 spans 15 amino acids. Germline assignment: CDR1 KGHDR and CDR2 SFDVKD. V was shortened by 3 bases and J by 4 bases, with 14 bases between the two germline ends. The CDR3, as DNA: TGTGCCACCAGTGATGCGGTTGGGGGCTTCTATGGCTACACCTTC. This translates into CATSDAVGGFYGYTF.

The rearrangement uses TRBV7-8 and TRBJ2-1; a possible D gene is TRBD1 (6 bases). This CDR3 is built from 16 residues. Looked up from germline, CDR1 is SGHVS and CDR2 is FQNEAQ. The V end lost 0 bases, the J end lost 4 bases, and 13 bases lay between the germline ends. The CDR3 DNA reads as TGTGCCAGCAGCTTAGCGGGGGCAGGGAATTACAATGAGCAGTTCTTC. This gives the protein CASSLAGAGNYNEQFF.

The chain couples TRBV4-1 to TRBJ1-4; no firm D call. Deletions cut 0 bases from V and 4 bases from J, with 27 bases between. The CDR3 spans 21 residues. Per germline, CDR1 MGHRA and CDR2 YSYEKL. CDR3 sequence (DNA): TGCGCCAGCAGCCAAGATTACGGACGAAGGGCCTTGCGGGATGATAATGAAAAACTGTTTTTT. Translated: CASSQDYGRRALRDDNEKLFF.

The genes are TRBV5-8 and TRBJ2-7; D may be TRBD2 (6 bases). The germline V gene encodes CDR1 SGHTS and CDR2 YDEGEE. V was cut by 1 base and J by 4 bases, with 18 bases left in between. This CDR3 is 16 amino acids long. The CDR3 DNA sequence: TGTGCCAGCAGCTTGAGGTTGCAGAGACTAGGATACGAGCAGTACTTC. This codes for CASSLRLQRLGYEQYF.

The V gene is TRBV19, the J gene TRBJ2-7; 8 nucleotides agree with TRBD2. The CDR3 consists of 15 residues. V was pared by 6 bases and J by 0 bases, with 7 bases of the junction left unmatched. CDR1 and CDR2 from the germline V gene are LNHDA and SQIVND (reference sequence). CDR3 in DNA: TGTGCCAGTAGCCGCACTAGCGGCCCCTCCTACGAGCAGTACTTC. It codes for CASSRTSGPSYEQYF.

The chain is built from TRBV12-5 and TRBJ2-7; no reliable D call. V shed 1 base and J shed 3 bases, with 13 bases lying between them. Germline V lookup: CDR1 LGHNT, CDR2 FRNRAP. The CDR3 extends over 15 amino acids. CDR3 bases: TGTGCTAGTGGTTTGGGGTTTGGTCAGATCTACGAGCAGTACGTC. It yields the protein CASGLGFGQIYEQYV.

The chain employs TRBV2 and TRBJ1-5; weak D call: TRBD1 (5 bases). The CDR3 spans 15 residues. The V and J ends lost 4 bases and 4 bases respectively, with 14 bases between them. Germline loops: CDR1 SNHLY, CDR2 FYNNEI. DNA for the CDR3: TGTGCCAGCAGTGCCCCAGGGTTATTTAATCAGCCCCAGCATTTT. Protein sequence: CASSAPGLFNQPQHF.

The rearrangement links TRBV10-3 to TRBJ1-1; D not certain. Per the germline V gene, CDR1 is ENHRY and CDR2 is SYGVKD. Deletions cut 7 bases from V and 2 bases from J, with 11 bases between. The CDR3 length is 13 residues. CDR3 DNA sequence: TGTGCCATCAAGCGGGTCCACAACACTGAAGCTTTCTTT. It encodes CAIKRVHNTEAFF.

This chain uses TRBV3-1 (or the pseudogene TRBV3-2) with TRBJ1-1, with 9 bases identical to TRBD1. V shed 4 bases, J shed 4 bases, and the junction held 10 bases outside the gene matches. Germline values: CDR1 LGHDT, CDR2 YNNKEL (reference sequence). This CDR3 is 16 amino acids long. Here the CDR3 DNA reads TGTGCCAGCAGCCCCAGGACAGGGGTCGGGGGCACTGAAGCTTTCTTT. Translating gives CASSPRTGVGGTEAFF.

This chain uses TRBV6-2 or TRBV6-3 with TRBJ2-3, with D hard to call. From germline, CDR1 is MNHEY and CDR2 SVGEGT. CDR3 length: 12 residues. The V gene lost 4 bases and the J gene lost 0 bases, with 2 bases spanning the gap. CDR3 bases: TGTGCCAGCAGTTCTAGCACAGATACGCAGTATTTT. Translated: CASSSSTDTQYF.

The chain joins TRBV14 to TRBJ2-1; D gene ambiguous. The CDR3 consists of 17 residues. Germline loops: CDR1 SGHDN, CDR2 FVKESK. V gave up 1 base and J gave up 5 bases, with 18 bases separating them. The CDR3 nucleotides read TGTGCCAGCAGCCAAGTGGCAGGTTCGCATTGGAACAATGAGCAGTTCTTC. Amino acids: CASSQVAGSHWNNEQFF. Looking up the rest from reference TRBV14 and TRBJ2-1 gives the full variable domain: EAGVTQFPSHSVIEKGQTVTLRCDPISGHDNLYWYRRVMGKEIKFLLHFVKESKQDESGMPNNRFLAERTGGTYSTLKVQPAELEDSGVYFCASSQVAGSHWNNEQFFGPGTRLTVL.

The CDR3 nucleotides are TGCGCCAGCAGCTTGGCCACGGGACTCATCACCGGGGAGCTGTTTTTT. Protein sequence: CASSLATGLITGELFF. V gene TRBV5-1 combines with J gene TRBJ2-2; possibly TRBD2 for D (6 bases). The V end lost 0 bases, the J end lost 4 bases, and 13 bases lay between the germline ends. This CDR3 region has 16 residues. The germline V gene encodes CDR1 SGHRS and CDR2 YFSETQ.